The rows below give T cell receptor beta chains drawn from one sample of a study of T cells after yellow fever vaccination. Each CDR3 protein is one row after TCRdb ran MiXCR on the 5' RACE reads. The sample records more than 350,000 distinct CDR3 sequences, around a tenth being singletons. The sequencing used PBMCs, collected on the day of the first yellow fever vaccination. These receptor sequences come from a man younger than 35 who received the YFV17D yellow fever vaccine. CDR3s include the opening cysteine and the closing phenylalanine or tryptophan. A D gene is named only where the DNA matches it firmly. For some rows the clone size is stated as once, few or many, or as a class when expanded; others skip it.

j_call: TRBJ1-5; d_call: TRBD1; v_call: TRBV20-1; clone_size: few; cdr3_nt: TGCAGTGCGGGGACAGGGGGGGTTCAGCCCCAGCATTTT; cdr3_aa: CSAGTGGVQPQHF
j_call: TRBJ1-3; d_call: -; v_call: TRBV5-6; clone_size: -; cdr3_nt: TGTGCCAGCAGCTTGCGAGGAAACTCTGGAGACACCATATATTTT; cdr3_aa: CASSLRGNSGDTIYF
j_call: TRBJ2-1; d_call: TRBD2; v_call: TRBV6-2/TRBV6-3; clone_size: few; cdr3_nt: TGTGCCAGCAAAAGCGGGACCTCCTACAATGAGCAGTTCTTC; cdr3_aa: CASKSGTSYNEQFF
j_call: TRBJ2-6; d_call: -; v_call: TRBV15; clone_size: -; cdr3_nt: TGTGCCACCAGCTCCCGCCCCGTATCTGGGGCCAACGTCCTGACTTTC; cdr3_aa: CATSSRPVSGANVLTF
j_call: TRBJ2-7; d_call: TRBD1; v_call: TRBV3-1; clone_size: -; cdr3_nt: TGTGCCAGCAGCCCCCGAGGGACAGTGCTCTACGAGCAGTACTTC; cdr3_aa: CASSPRGTVLYEQYF
j_call: TRBJ1-2; d_call: -; v_call: TRBV5-4; clone_size: few; cdr3_nt: TGTGCCAGCAGGTGGGGCGCGGGGATCGACTATGGCTACACCTTC; cdr3_aa: CASRWGAGIDYGYTF
j_call: TRBJ1-3; d_call: -; v_call: TRBV3-1; clone_size: -; cdr3_nt: TGTGCCAGCACTGCCGCGTCTGCTGGAAACACCATATATTTT; cdr3_aa: CASTAASAGNTIYF
j_call: TRBJ1-5; d_call: TRBD1; v_call: TRBV6-1; clone_size: few; cdr3_nt: TGTGCCAGCAGTACCCCCCCGGGACAGGGTCCCCTAAGGGAGCCCCAGCATTTT; cdr3_aa: CASSTPPGQGPLREPQHF
j_call: TRBJ2-2; d_call: -; v_call: TRBV4-3; clone_size: few; cdr3_nt: TGCGCCAGCAGCCAACCCCAGACCGGGGCAGTGGAATCCGGGGAGCTGTTTTTT; cdr3_aa: CASSQPQTGAVESGELFF
j_call: TRBJ1-3; d_call: -; v_call: TRBV4-3; clone_size: few; cdr3_nt: TGCGCCAGCAGCCAAGCCCAAATCAGGAGTTTTTCCTCTGGAAACACCATATATTTT; cdr3_aa: CASSQAQIRSFSSGNTIYF
j_call: TRBJ1-1; d_call: TRBD1; v_call: TRBV7-3; clone_size: few; cdr3_nt: TGTGCCAGCAGCCCGGAGGGGGCAGGCACTGAAGCTTTCTTT; cdr3_aa: CASSPEGAGTEAFF
j_call: TRBJ2-1; d_call: TRBD2; v_call: TRBV5-1; clone_size: -; cdr3_nt: TGCGCCAGTAAGCGGGGGGGTGCCAATGAGCAGTTCTTC; cdr3_aa: CASKRGGANEQFF
j_call: TRBJ1-5; d_call: -; v_call: TRBV12-3/TRBV12-4; clone_size: -; cdr3_nt: TGTGCCAGCAGGGCCGCCGCGGGGCTCAATCAGCCCCAGCATTTT; cdr3_aa: CASRAAAGLNQPQHF
j_call: TRBJ2-7; d_call: TRBD2; v_call: TRBV6-5; clone_size: -; cdr3_nt: TGTGCCAGCAGTTACGGAGCGGGGACTCCCTACGAGCAGTACTTC; cdr3_aa: CASSYGAGTPYEQYF
j_call: TRBJ2-7; d_call: TRBD2; v_call: TRBV5-1; clone_size: many; cdr3_nt: TGCGCCAGCAACCCTCGGGGGGGGGACCACGAGCAGTACTTC; cdr3_aa: CASNPRGGDHEQYF
j_call: TRBJ2-2; d_call: TRBD1; v_call: TRBV29-1; clone_size: few; cdr3_nt: TGCAGCGTTCGGACAGGGATTAACACCGGGGAGCTGTTTTTT; cdr3_aa: CSVRTGINTGELFF
j_call: TRBJ2-2; d_call: TRBD1; v_call: TRBV5-1; clone_size: -; cdr3_nt: TGCGCCAGCAGCCAAGGACAGGGATCGAACACCGGGGAGCTGTTTTTT; cdr3_aa: CASSQGQGSNTGELFF
j_call: TRBJ1-6; d_call: TRBD1; v_call: TRBV3-1; clone_size: -; cdr3_nt: TGTGCCAGCACCCCACGCGGACAGGATAATTCACCCCTCCACTTT; cdr3_aa: CASTPRGQDNSPLHF
j_call: TRBJ1-5; d_call: -; v_call: TRBV7-2; clone_size: few; cdr3_nt: TGTGCCAGCAGCTCCTACACGGGCTCTAGCAATCAGCCCCAGCATTTT; cdr3_aa: CASSSYTGSSNQPQHF
j_call: TRBJ1-1; d_call: -; v_call: TRBV12-3/TRBV12-4; clone_size: many; cdr3_nt: TGTGCCAGCAGTACTACAGATACTAACACTGAAGCTTTCTTT; cdr3_aa: CASSTTDTNTEAFF
j_call: TRBJ2-4; d_call: TRBD1; v_call: TRBV7-2; clone_size: few; cdr3_nt: TGTGCCAGCAGCTTAGTAGGGACAGGGAAAAACATTCAGTACTTC; cdr3_aa: CASSLVGTGKNIQYF
j_call: TRBJ2-1; d_call: TRBD2; v_call: TRBV19; clone_size: few; cdr3_nt: TGTGCCAGTAGTCCGGGACTAGCGGGGGGGTACTACAATGAGCAGTTCTTC; cdr3_aa: CASSPGLAGGYYNEQFF
j_call: TRBJ2-1; d_call: -; v_call: TRBV5-4; clone_size: many; cdr3_nt: TGTGCCAGCAGCTTGGAAGGGGGGCAGTTCTTC; cdr3_aa: CASSLEGGQFF
j_call: TRBJ1-1; d_call: -; v_call: TRBV7-2; clone_size: -; cdr3_nt: TGTGCCAGCAGCTTACGGGTAAGGAACACTGAAGCTTTCTTT; cdr3_aa: CASSLRVRNTEAFF
j_call: TRBJ2-4; d_call: -; v_call: TRBV20-1; clone_size: many; cdr3_nt: TGCAGTGCTACCAGCTTAGCCAAAAACATTCAGTACTTC; cdr3_aa: CSATSLAKNIQYF
j_call: TRBJ1-1; d_call: -; v_call: TRBV5-1; clone_size: many; cdr3_nt: TGCGCCAGCAGCTTAGGACAGTCGGCTGAAGCTTTCTTT; cdr3_aa: CASSLGQSAEAFF
j_call: TRBJ2-1; d_call: -; v_call: TRBV18; clone_size: few; cdr3_nt: TGTGCCAGCTCACCACCCCCCCGGGTATTCGGTTCTGAGCAGTTCTTC; cdr3_aa: CASSPPPRVFGSEQFF
j_call: TRBJ1-2; d_call: TRBD1; v_call: TRBV20-1; clone_size: few; cdr3_nt: TGCAGTGCTACCCCGACAGGGGCCCCCTATGGCTACACCTTC; cdr3_aa: CSATPTGAPYGYTF
j_call: TRBJ2-1; d_call: TRBD1; v_call: TRBV4-3; clone_size: few; cdr3_nt: TGCGCCAGCAGCCAAGTGGTCAGGGGGAAAGAGCAGTTCTTC; cdr3_aa: CASSQVVRGKEQFF
j_call: TRBJ2-6; d_call: -; v_call: TRBV6-2/TRBV6-3; clone_size: few; cdr3_nt: TGTGCCAGCGCTCTCGGGGCTGGGGCCAACGTCCTGACTTTC; cdr3_aa: CASALGAGANVLTF
j_call: TRBJ1-6; d_call: -; v_call: TRBV6-4; clone_size: few; cdr3_nt: TGTGCCAGCAGTGATATACCGTGGAATTCACCCCTCCACTTT; cdr3_aa: CASSDIPWNSPLHF
j_call: TRBJ1-3; d_call: -; v_call: TRBV4-1; clone_size: -; cdr3_nt: TGCGCCAGCAGCCAAGAAGCCGGGGGCCTCCGGGTGGGAAACACCATATATTTT; cdr3_aa: CASSQEAGGLRVGNTIYF
j_call: TRBJ2-3; d_call: -; v_call: TRBV20-1; clone_size: many; cdr3_nt: TGCAGTGCCGACCCCCTAGCGTCCGGCACAGATACGCAGTATTTT; cdr3_aa: CSADPLASGTDTQYF
j_call: TRBJ1-6; d_call: TRBD1; v_call: TRBV3-1; clone_size: few; cdr3_nt: TGTGCCAGCAGCCAAGGACAGGGGGGAAGTTCACCCCTCCACTTT; cdr3_aa: CASSQGQGGSSPLHF
j_call: TRBJ2-7; d_call: -; v_call: TRBV7-3; clone_size: -; cdr3_nt: TGTGCCAGCAGCTTAGGGGGTAACTACGAGCAGTACTTC; cdr3_aa: CASSLGGNYEQYF
j_call: TRBJ2-7; d_call: -; v_call: TRBV5-5; clone_size: few; cdr3_nt: TGTGCCAGCAGCTTAAGGTCCCAGAGAGGCTACGAGCAGTACTTC; cdr3_aa: CASSLRSQRGYEQYF
j_call: TRBJ1-1; d_call: TRBD1; v_call: TRBV5-8; clone_size: -; cdr3_nt: TGTGCCAGCAGCTGGGACAGTGGCACTGAAGCTTTCTTT; cdr3_aa: CASSWDSGTEAFF
j_call: TRBJ2-7; d_call: -; v_call: TRBV5-8; clone_size: -; cdr3_nt: TGTGCCAGCAGCTTAAGGGGGGGCGACGAGCAGTACTTC; cdr3_aa: CASSLRGGDEQYF
j_call: TRBJ2-2; d_call: -; v_call: TRBV7-2; clone_size: few; cdr3_nt: TGTGCCAGCACCCGAACGATGGCCGGGGAGCTGTTTTTT; cdr3_aa: CASTRTMAGELFF
j_call: TRBJ1-5; d_call: TRBD1; v_call: TRBV7-2; clone_size: few; cdr3_nt: TGTGCCAGCAGCTTTCAGGGGGCGGGCAATCAGCCCCAGCATTTT; cdr3_aa: CASSFQGAGNQPQHF
j_call: TRBJ2-2; d_call: -; v_call: TRBV3-1; clone_size: -; cdr3_nt: TGTGCCAGCAGGGTCAAGGGGGCCGGGGAGCTGTTTTTT; cdr3_aa: CASRVKGAGELFF